This TCR beta chain was sequenced during a study of CD8+CD57+ T cells in acquired aplastic anemia. Profiling that covered TCR beta VDJ and CDR3 relied on genomic DNA as its template. TCRdb passed the reads through MiXCR, listing each CDR3 protein once. The table has more than 95,000 distinct CDR3 sequences, approximately 36% seen once. This clonotype was observed a few times. Sequencing involved patients with CD8+CD57+ cell expansion previously shown by flow cytometry. Untreated patients provided the blood samples, with no therapy given before sampling. After removal of 1 base from V and 0 bases from J, the junction contained 3 bases not matched to a gene. The germline CDR1 and CDR2 sequences are LGHNA and YNFKEQ. The CDR3 has 19 amino acids.

Material for sequencing was sorted CD4+, CD8+, or CD8+CD57+ T cells (not recorded which) from PBMCs. The clonotype was recovered from a human donor with aplastic anemia. The chain uses TRBV4-2 and TRBJ2-1, with 16 bases identical to TRBD2. This chain's CDR3 is CASSQVGLAGGSSYNEQFF. The CDR3 nucleotides are TGTGCCAGCAGCCAAGTGGGACTAGCGGGGGGGAGCTCCTACAATGAGCAGTTCTTC.